A selection of T cell receptor beta chains follows, all from one sample in a study of shared clonotypes between healthy human individuals. The data were produced by immunoSEQ multiplex PCR, yet TCRdb's version contains in-frame clones alone and is incomplete. The sample holds millions of clones; 90% to 95% are singletons and the top ten take approximately 0.13%. Sequencing was performed on naive CD4+ T cells sorted from blood. These receptor sequences come from a man between 18 and 29 years old in good health. The CDR3 runs from the conserved cysteine through the conserved F or W. Fields, in order: D gene, V gene, clone size, J gene, CDR3 protein, CDR3 DNA. The D gene is left open where the match is weak. The size of a clone is reported for some rows only, either as once, few or many, or as a class for expanded clones.

D: TRBD1
V: TRBV29-1
size: NA
J: TRBJ1-1
CDR3: CSVRQGNTEAFF
DNA: TGCAGCGTGCGACAGGGGAACACTGAAGCTTTCTTT

D: NA
V: TRBV5-1
size: NA
J: TRBJ2-5
CDR3: CASSQYGQETQYF
DNA: TGCGCCAGCAGCCAGTACGGCCAAGAGACCCAGTACTTC

D: TRBD1
V: TRBV5-1
size: NA
J: TRBJ2-3
CDR3: CASHRDRGPDTQYF
DNA: TGCGCCAGCCACCGGGACAGGGGGCCAGATACGCAGTATTTT

D: NA
V: TRBV5-1
size: NA
J: TRBJ2-5
CDR3: CASSLGGNLVQETQYF
DNA: TGCGCCAGCAGCTTGGGAGGAAACCTCGTCCAAGAGACCCAGTACTTC

D: NA
V: TRBV4-1
size: NA
J: TRBJ2-7
CDR3: CASSQDGVGRASSYEQYF
DNA: TGCGCCAGCAGCCAAGACGGGGTGGGCAGGGCCAGCTCCTACGAGCAGTACTTC

D: TRBD1
V: TRBV7-2
size: NA
J: TRBJ2-7
CDR3: CASSFDRGSNEQYF
DNA: TGTGCCAGCAGCTTTGACAGGGGAAGCAACGAGCAGTACTTC

D: TRBD1
V: TRBV5-6
size: NA
J: TRBJ1-5
CDR3: CASSLGQGGPQHF
DNA: TGTGCCAGCAGCTTGGGGCAGGGGGGCCCCCAGCATTTT

D: TRBD1
V: TRBV5-1
size: NA
J: TRBJ2-1
CDR3: CASSWGQGSTYNEQFF
DNA: TGCGCCAGCAGTTGGGGACAGGGAAGCACCTACAATGAGCAGTTCTTC

D: NA
V: TRBV30
size: NA
J: TRBJ1-2
CDR3: CQEGYGYTF
DNA: TGCCAGGAAGGCTATGGCTACACCTTC

D: NA
V: TRBV27
size: NA
J: TRBJ1-6
CDR3: CASSLSATVYNSPLHF
DNA: TGTGCCAGCAGTTTATCGGCGACCGTTTATAATTCACCCCTCCACTTT

D: NA
V: TRBV18
size: NA
J: TRBJ1-5
CDR3: CASSTQGGNQPQHF
DNA: TGTGCCAGCTCAACTCAGGGCGGCAATCAGCCCCAGCATTTT

D: NA
V: TRBV6-5
size: NA
J: TRBJ2-3
CDR3: CASSSETLDTDTQYF
DNA: TGTGCCAGCAGCTCCGAGACTTTGGACACAGATACGCAGTATTTT

D: TRBD2
V: TRBV28
size: NA
J: TRBJ2-3
CDR3: CASSPRLAGPFETQYF
DNA: TGTGCCAGCAGTCCAAGACTAGCGGGGCCCTTCGAGACGCAGTATTTT

D: NA
V: TRBV15
size: NA
J: TRBJ2-7
CDR3: CATSRDKNGKYEQYF
DNA: TGTGCCACCAGCAGAGATAAGAACGGGAAGTACGAGCAGTACTTC

D: TRBD1
V: TRBV5-1
size: NA
J: TRBJ1-6
CDR3: CASSSTGTGHSPLHF
DNA: TGCGCCAGCAGCTCCACCGGGACAGGGCATTCACCCCTCCACTTT

D: NA
V: TRBV4-1
size: once
J: TRBJ2-1
CDR3: CASSHTGSLYEQFF
DNA: TGCGCCAGCAGCCATACCGGCTCACTATATGAGCAGTTCTTC

D: NA
V: TRBV7-2
size: NA
J: TRBJ2-3
CDR3: CASSSSTDTQYF
DNA: TGTGCCAGCAGCTCCTCCACAGATACGCAGTATTTT

D: NA
V: TRBV29-1
size: NA
J: TRBJ1-2
CDR3: CSVDRLNYGYTF
DNA: TGCAGCGTTGATAGACTGAACTATGGCTACACCTTC

D: TRBD2
V: TRBV18
size: NA
J: TRBJ2-7
CDR3: CASSPRLAGGLSSYEQYF
DNA: TGTGCCAGCTCACCTAGACTAGCGGGGGGCCTAAGCTCCTACGAGCAGTACTTC

D: TRBD2
V: TRBV6-5
size: NA
J: TRBJ2-7
CDR3: CASSYSSGGSYEQYF
DNA: TGTGCCAGCAGTTACTCGAGCGGGGGATCCTACGAGCAGTACTTC

D: TRBD1
V: TRBV29-1
size: once
J: TRBJ1-2
CDR3: CSAGTGGYGYTF
DNA: TGCAGCGCCGGAACAGGGGGCTATGGCTACACCTTC

D: TRBD2
V: TRBV9
size: NA
J: TRBJ2-1
CDR3: CASSEPGLREQFF
DNA: TGTGCCAGCAGCGAACCGGGACTAAGGGAGCAGTTCTTC

D: TRBD1
V: TRBV19
size: NA
J: TRBJ1-5
CDR3: CASRKLDRGSNQPQHF
DNA: TGTGCCAGTAGGAAATTGGACAGGGGCAGCAATCAGCCCCAGCATTTT

D: NA
V: TRBV15
size: NA
J: TRBJ1-4
CDR3: CATSRDLANEKLFF
DNA: TGTGCCACCAGCAGAGATCTGGCTAATGAAAAACTGTTTTTT

D: TRBD2
V: TRBV29-1
size: once
J: TRBJ2-3
CDR3: CSVEKNGGLATDTQYF
DNA: TGCAGCGTTGAAAAAAATGGGGGACTAGCCACAGATACGCAGTATTTT

D: NA
V: TRBV30
size: once
J: TRBJ1-4
CDR3: CAWSGKAVTNEKLFF
DNA: TGTGCCTGGAGTGGTAAGGCCGTAACTAATGAAAAACTGTTTTTT

D: NA
V: TRBV6-5
size: NA
J: TRBJ1-2
CDR3: CASSRGQHYGYTF
DNA: TGTGCCAGCAGCCGCGGACAGCACTATGGCTACACCTTC

D: TRBD2
V: TRBV4-1
size: NA
J: TRBJ2-5
CDR3: CASSPRGLAGDEGETQYF
DNA: TGCGCCAGCAGCCCAAGGGGACTAGCGGGAGACGAGGGAGAGACCCAGTACTTC

D: NA
V: TRBV6-1
size: NA
J: TRBJ2-5
CDR3: CASSLDGGETQYF
DNA: TGTGCCAGCAGCCTAGACGGGGGAGAGACCCAGTACTTC

D: NA
V: TRBV18
size: NA
J: TRBJ1-6
CDR3: CASSPPDSPLHF
DNA: TGTGCCAGCTCACCCCCGGATTCACCCCTCCACTTT

D: NA
V: TRBV7-9
size: NA
J: TRBJ1-5
CDR3: CASSSSGGSNQPQHF
DNA: TGTGCCAGCAGCTCTAGTGGGGGTAGCAATCAGCCCCAGCATTTT

D: NA
V: TRBV5-1
size: NA
J: TRBJ2-3
CDR3: CASSLAKSTDTQYF
DNA: TGCGCCAGCAGCTTGGCCAAAAGCACAGATACGCAGTATTTT

D: NA
V: TRBV14
size: NA
J: TRBJ1-3
CDR3: CASSPAGQRNTIYF
DNA: TGTGCCAGCAGCCCCGCGGGGCAAAGAAACACCATATATTTT

D: NA
V: TRBV10-1
size: NA
J: TRBJ1-6
CDR3: CASSNQGSPLHF
DNA: TGCGCCAGCAGCAACCAGGGCTCACCCCTCCACTTT

D: NA
V: TRBV19
size: NA
J: TRBJ2-6
CDR3: CASNLNSGANVLTF
DNA: TGTGCCAGTAACCTTAACTCTGGGGCCAACGTCCTGACTTTC

D: NA
V: TRBV5-5
size: NA
J: TRBJ1-6
CDR3: CASSLLPAGMYNSPLHF
DNA: TGTGCCAGCAGCTTGCTCCCTGCAGGGATGTATAATTCACCCCTCCACTTT

D: TRBD2
V: TRBV9
size: NA
J: TRBJ2-2
CDR3: CASSVAGGRDTGELFF
DNA: TGTGCCAGCAGCGTAGCGGGGGGGCGGGACACCGGGGAGCTGTTTTTT

D: NA
V: TRBV7-2
size: NA
J: TRBJ1-2
CDR3: CASSLGFGQARGYTF
DNA: TGTGCCAGCAGCTTAGGGTTTGGCCAGGCACGCGGCTACACCTTC

D: NA
V: TRBV19
size: NA
J: TRBJ1-2
CDR3: CASSIDPARDGYTF
DNA: TGTGCCAGTAGTATAGATCCGGCCAGGGATGGCTACACCTTC

D: NA
V: TRBV30
size: once
J: TRBJ2-1
CDR3: CAWSVLKGTEQFF
DNA: TGTGCCTGGAGTGTACTTAAGGGGACTGAGCAGTTCTTC

D: TRBD1
V: TRBV29-1
size: NA
J: TRBJ2-7
CDR3: CSAKGQLSSYEQYF
DNA: TGCAGCGCAAAGGGACAGTTAAGCTCCTACGAGCAGTACTTC

D: NA
V: TRBV10-2
size: NA
J: TRBJ2-3
CDR3: CASSDFAGVVTQYF
DNA: TGCGCCAGCAGTGATTTCGCGGGCGTTGTGACGCAGTATTTT

D: NA
V: TRBV25-1
size: NA
J: TRBJ1-5
CDR3: CASSDQRNQPQHF
DNA: TGTGCCAGCAGTGATCAACGCAATCAGCCCCAGCATTTT

D: NA
V: TRBV21-1
size: NA
J: TRBJ1-1
CDR3: CASSNLSLAFRGTEAFF
DNA: TGTGCCAGCAGCAATCTTTCTTTGGCTTTCAGGGGCACTGAAGCTTTCTTT

D: TRBD1
V: TRBV6-5
size: once
J: TRBJ2-1
CDR3: CASRDRAPYNEQFF
DNA: TGTGCCAGCAGAGACAGGGCCCCTTACAATGAGCAGTTCTTC

D: TRBD1
V: TRBV5-1
size: NA
J: TRBJ2-1
CDR3: CASSGPGQGVNKQFF
DNA: TGCGCCAGCAGCGGACCGGGACAGGGGGTCAATAAGCAGTTCTTC

D: NA
V: TRBV30
size: NA
J: TRBJ1-4
CDR3: CAWSGSHEKLFF
DNA: TGTGCCTGGAGTGGCTCCCATGAAAAACTGTTTTTT